Detailed here is one TCR beta chain. No antigen is known for it. The data were obtained in a study of cytomegalovirus exposure and HLA in healthy donors. Points from the study as a whole: Per a prior analysis, the majority of TCR beta V segments were productive roughly 87% or roughly 30% of the time. The authors excluded some V segments, including TRBV6-2 and TRBV6-3, as indistinguishable.

V dropped 0 bases and J dropped 2 bases, with 14 bases sitting between them. Germline values: CDR1 KGHSH, CDR2 LQKENI. The CDR3 loop spans 16 amino acids. The PCR contained 60 Vbeta and 13 Jbeta primers. Clones were read by immunoSEQ multiplex PCR, and TCRdb kept only the in-frame ones, dropping some. The sample has 120,000 or so clones; 70% to 90% are singletons. The chain has TRBV18 and TRBJ2-7; D is perhaps TRBD2 (5 bases). The sequenced material came from PBMCs. This receptor was taken from a man aged 18 to 29 in good health and CMV-seropositive. The CDR3 spells CASSPPFSGIPYEQYF. CDR3 coding DNA: TGTGCCAGCTCACCACCGTTTTCCGGGATCCCCTACGAGCAGTACTTC.